These 2 T cell receptor beta chains were sequenced from one sample in a study of T cells in Graves' hyperthyroidism and ophthalmopathy. RNA transcripts yielded amplified TCR beta CDR3 regions. The primer set for the first-round RT-PCR of the TCR CDR3 was HTBI. MiXCR, applied by TCRdb to the multiplex PCR reads, yields one record per CDR3 protein. This table has some 400,000 distinct CDR3 sequences, approximately 12% appearing once. Sequencing was performed on blood. Receptors originate from a man aged 25 to 40 with Graves' hyperthyroidism that later progressed to Graves' ophthalmopathy.

V and J are TRBV5-1 and TRBJ2-5; D remains ambiguous. The CDR3 length is 15 residues. Per germline, CDR1 SGHRS and CDR2 YFSETQ. V was shortened by 1 base and J by 5 bases, with 15 bases between the two germline ends. The DNA of the CDR3 is TGCGCCAGCAGCTTGCGGGTCAGGCAGATCGAGACCCAGTACTTC. It is translated as CASSLRVRQIETQYF.

This clonotype was detected many times. This rearrangement joins TRBV20-1 to TRBJ2-3, with no clear D. The germline CDR1 and CDR2 sequences are DFQATT and SNEGSKA (reference sequence). The V and J ends lost 1 base and 7 bases respectively, with 9 bases between them. CDR3 length: 12 amino acids. The CDR3 DNA follows: TGCAGTGCTAGAGCTGCAGTGAATACGCAGTATTTT. Translation: CSARAAVNTQYF.